A selection of T cell receptor beta chains follows, all from one sample in a study of T cell clusters in autoimmune cytopenias. TCRdb re-called the multiplex PCR reads and catalogs CDR3 proteins one per entry, DNA excluded. The sample table sets out some 5,100 distinct CDR3 sequences. The sample was also reused in another study, on T cell repertoires in aging, cancer and after chemotherapy.

The specimen was peripheral blood. These TCRs come from a human donor in good health. Both conserved end residues are part of each CDR3. Clone sizes are given selectively: once, few, many, or a class where the clone is expanded.

TRBJ1-2	medium-sized	TRBV15	15	CATSPGHSTNYGYTF
TRBJ1-2	medium-sized	TRBV10-3	16	CAISDHTNAINYGYTF
TRBJ1-5	hyperexpanded	TRBV15	14	CATSRQYGNQPQHF
TRBJ1-1	medium-sized	TRBV6-5	14	CASSPGGVNTEAFF
TRBJ1-1	-	TRBV5-5	16	CASSLGQVYMNTEAFF
TRBJ1-2	-	TRBV24-1	12	CATSAHNYGYTF
TRBJ2-7	medium-sized	TRBV19	13	CASSMGRLYEQYF
TRBJ2-3	medium-sized	TRBV12-3/TRBV12-4	13	CASSSGGGYTQYF
TRBJ2-7	-	TRBV21-1	13	CASSSQGAYEQYF
TRBJ2-1	medium-sized	TRBV13	15	CASSTRDSVLNEQFF
TRBJ1-2	-	TRBV10-3	16	CAITGAPTTSNYGYTF
TRBJ2-3	medium-sized	TRBV15	12	CATRKGADTQYF
TRBJ1-1	medium-sized	TRBV6-6	14	CASSYSDSTGEAFF
TRBJ1-2	-	TRBV7-3	16	CASSLGLGTGKDGYTF
TRBJ2-4	medium-sized	TRBV19	13	CASSMDRGNIQYF
TRBJ2-3	-	TRBV5-1	15	CASSSSGSGRDTQYF
TRBJ2-1	-	TRBV7-9	11	CANSFGSEQFF
TRBJ2-2	medium-sized	TRBV19	14	CASLSGVNTGELFF
TRBJ2-1	-	TRBV14	16	CASSGKSGRAWNEQFF
TRBJ2-7	medium-sized	TRBV6-1	11	CASSEPYEQYF
TRBJ2-2	-	TRBV10-3	16	CAISGSSGGAPGELFF
TRBJ2-1	-	TRBV20-1	12	CSAPGSYNEQFF
TRBJ1-1	-	TRBV20-1	14	CSASPQGAGTEAFF
TRBJ2-7	medium-sized	TRBV12-3/TRBV12-4	13	CASRGRSAYEQYF